The present entry profiles one T cell receptor (beta chain) with its context. Its target is not known. One end of the junction fails to match germline, which may point to a read error. This sample includes further DNA sequences coding for the same CDR3. The V gene's germline CDR1 is KGHSH and CDR2 LQKENI. The CDR3 sequence is 15 residues long. Both 60 Vbeta primers and 13 Jbeta primers went into the PCR. In the original workflow: As a later analysis found, there were 80 million or so unique TCR beta chains, of which some 10 million were shared. Here immunoSEQ multiplex PCR was the method, and the copy in TCRdb shows in-frame clones only, minus some. V, J and clone size are those of that table, while D and trimming were read from the DNA. The table has about 130,000 clones, roughly 77% seen once. The data belong to a study of cytomegalovirus exposure and HLA in healthy donors. Study-wide results and limits: Analysis was carried out at a later point, and it linked a missense DCLRE1C variant to TCR beta V- and J-gene trimming. It was assumed in the presence/absence analyses that sequencing depth was roughly uniform across donors.

The rearrangement joins TRBV18 to TRBJ2-3; 7 bases agree with TRBD2. The specimen was PBMCs. The clonotype was recovered from a man aged 30 to 39 in good health. CDR3 loop: CASSPSGLSTDTQYF. The CDR3 DNA follows: TGTGCCAGCTCACCTAGCGGGCTGAGCACAGACACGCAGTATTTT.